This paragraph reports one T cell receptor beta chain. These data originate in a study of technical replicates of blood from a few donors. V dropped 6 bases and J dropped 1 base, with 16 bases sitting between them. The CDR3 is made up of 15 amino acids. Germline V lookup: CDR1 MNHNY, CDR2 SVGAGI (reference sequence). Sequencing was performed with immunoSEQ multiplex PCR; in TCRdb, only in-frame clones are kept and a portion is missing. The sample has about 63,000 clones; around 87% are singletons. The sequence was collected from a human donor in good health. Some clones in this sample may be carry-over from other donors' samples. Sequenced material: PBMCs. The chain uses TRBV6-6 and TRBJ2-7; D not resolved. The CDR3 here is CASRREAPRSYEQYF. CDR3 sequence (DNA): TGTGCCAGCAGAAGAGAAGCACCACGGTCCTACGAGCAGTACTTC.